Below, one T cell receptor beta chain is given with its context. This clone showed up just a few times. The clone's antigen remains unknown. No base-level quality is on record; no much larger clone is a single base apart. This sample is drawn from a study of cytomegalovirus exposure and HLA in healthy donors (TCRdb year 2017). Background on the whole study: According to an earlier analysis of a few hundred of the donors, about 180 million T cells yielded 95 million to 140 million unique TCR beta sequences and 276 Gb of sequence data. An early release that covered about 640 HLA-typed donors contained around 300 gigabases of sequencing data and tens of millions of unique TCR sequences. Of the approximately 400 genotyped donors, roughly 85% fell in the genetic ancestry cluster associated with self-reported Caucasian donors. The study aimed to test whether cataloging public T cell receptors could reveal signatures of past pathogen exposure. The T cell repertoires of 670 or so subjects were profiled by immunosequencing and related to cytomegalovirus serostatus. Along with the roughly 670-subject first cohort, a separate validation cohort of over a hundred different subjects was used. To predict cytomegalovirus infection status, the study combined high-throughput TCR immunosequencing, statistical association of individual TCRs with disease status, and machine learning. A later analysis re-examined previously published TCR beta repertoires from several hundred donors and added high-resolution HLA genotyping to investigate patterns of TCR occurrence. The later analysis used no new phenotypic data to find candidate immune exposures, relying instead on TCR beta sequences and their occurrence across donors. To decide whether each TCR beta V gene segment behaved as functional or pseudogenic, an earlier analysis of nearly 600 of the donors relied on high-throughput TCR beta sequencing. Donor age, sex, ethnicity and CMV serostatus were compiled together with the repertoire data. A later genetic analysis took genome-wide SNP genotypes for about three fifths of the roughly 670 donors and used that subset as a discovery cohort. All discovery cohort repertoires had been generated on a single sequencing platform. HLA typing covered class I and class II loci at four-digit resolution. The number of typed donors differed by locus: about 620-640 for A, B, C, DRB1 and DQB1; about 520 for DQA1; some 610 for DPA1; and roughly 470 for DPB1. Several DR-DQ haplotypes were handled as single units for association and clustering because linkage in the cohort was strong. Among roughly 400 genotyped donors of the cohort, an average of roughly 230,000 unique TCR beta nucleotide sequences was sequenced per donor, of which 15% to 20% were non-productive.

CDR3 length: 13 amino acids, cysteine to phenylalanine. The retained sequence is limited to the CDR3, 39 bases, with the frame set at the first base. Based on the germline V gene (reference sequence), the CDR1 and CDR2 sequences are GTSNPN and SVGIG. The germline ends are 10 bases apart after V is trimmed by 3 bases and J by 4 bases. In total, approximately 690 healthy bone marrow donors made up the cohort. All cohort members were sampled while nominally healthy, although unrecorded immune exposures were likely present. The donor was CMV seronegative and belonged to the group of several hundred seronegative cohort members. A peripheral blood sample was collected from each donor, and TCR beta sequencing was performed on peripheral blood mononuclear cells. Genomic DNA extraction from the blood cell samples was performed with the Qiagen DNeasy Blood Extraction Kit. Libraries were prepared through the immunoSEQ multiplex PCR assay. A mixture of 60 forward primers for TCR Vbeta segments and 13 reverse primers for TCR Jbeta segments was used in the multiplex PCR. The CDR3 region of rearranged TCR beta genes was amplified from genomic DNA by a multiplex PCR assay. The amplified TCR beta libraries were sequenced on the Illumina HiSeq System as 87-base-pair reads. On the authors' methods: In a later analysis, tens of millions of unique TCR beta chains were counted across the approximately 620 repertoires, and about 10 million of these chains were shared by at least two donors. To remove PCR and sequencing errors, raw reads were error-corrected and collapsed into unique sequences using a nearest-neighbor algorithm that merged closely related sequences. CDR3 sequences were aligned to IMGT reference sequences to assign V, D and J gene segments. For a sequence to be retained, a match of at least six nucleotides to both a V gene segment and a J gene segment was required. A rearrangement was called productive if the CDR3 had no stop codons and remained in frame with V and J, and every other rearrangement was called non-productive. Following IMGT convention, CDR3 was defined as the stretch from the second conserved V-encoded cysteine to the conserved J-encoded phenylalanine. In an earlier analysis of more than 550 of the donors, sequences lacking an unambiguous match to a single V gene segment were excluded. An earlier analysis of fewer than 650 of the donors classified V segments as functional when productive rearrangements were above 56.7% and as segregating when the standard deviation between donors was above 5%. To diagnose cytomegalovirus status from the catalog of TCR beta chain sequences, a statistical classification framework was built. In a later analysis, V and J genes were assigned by comparing TCR nucleotide sequences against IMGT/GENE-DB human TR gene sequences. Using the TCRdist pipeline, a later analysis assigned CDR3 sequences along with most-parsimonious VDJ recombination scenarios. A later analysis defined each TCR beta chain by its CDR3 amino acid sequence plus V-gene family, and excluded reads lacking a unique V-gene family. As a way to deal with suspected cross-contamination and a sequencing artifact, a later analysis dropped 640 or so nucleotide sequences that were highly shared and had low generation probability. In a later analysis, a clonal expansion index for each public chain was calculated from normalized within-repertoire ranks of inferred template counts. In a later analysis, generation probabilities were computed with a VDJ recombination model fitted to out-of-frame rearrangements, and the resulting probabilities were checked against IGoR. In a later analysis, hypergeometric tests were used to score TCR-TCR, TCR-HLA and TCR-CMV co-occurrence, with a repertoire-size bias correction applied to TCR pairs. In a later analysis, false discovery rates were estimated by permuting HLA or CMV assignments 20 times. In a later analysis, co-occurring TCRs were grouped using DBSCAN, and TCRdist sequence similarity was added for clustering within HLA-allele-positive subsets. Repertoires with fewer than 30,000 or more than 120,000 public chains, plus five repertoires with anomalous nucleotide sharing, were excluded from co-occurrence clustering. Entries here come from immuneACCESS through TCRdb and include only in-frame sequences with V and J called. Some clones fail to appear in such tables; in the studies checked, an unresolved V gene covers under half of the shortfall, and the cause of the remainder is unknown. The V and J calls and clone size come from that table; D and trimming were worked out from the DNA. Present in this sample are under 200,000 clones, roughly 85% of which were seen just once. The ten largest clones add up to less than 2% of the sample.

Study-wide conclusions, independent of this receptor: In a later analysis, most CMV-associated TCR beta chains were found to appear HLA-restricted, with HLA associations seemingly driven largely by CMV exposure. A later genetic analysis reported fewer N-insertions in productive TCRs among donors in an Asian-associated ancestry cluster than the roughly 670-donor mean. In a later analysis, HLA-associated TCR beta chains showed more clonal expansion and lower generation probabilities than non-associated chains that were equally common. Because counts were too low, about 18 rarely observed V segments, including chromosome 9 orphons, were left out of the earlier analysis of some 600 of the donors. The presence/absence analyses assumed that sequencing depth was roughly uniform across donors, and that assumption may not be true. According to a later analysis, parvovirus B19, influenza, CMV and Epstein-Barr virus appeared linked to several top co-occurrence clusters. In this cohort, only TCR beta chains were sequenced, and detectable features were limited by the absence of alpha or paired-chain data. The study gave a list of 150 to 200 TCR beta chains associated with cytomegalovirus. Across donors, most TCR sequences were observed very rarely, whereas some public TCRs were present in many individuals. Strong co-occurrence of HLA alleles, especially DR and DQ, made assigning TCR associations to individual alleles difficult. In a later genetic analysis, a missense DCLRE1C variant was associated with V-gene and J-gene trimming of TCR beta chains, and the association was replicated in an independent cohort. Linkage disequilibrium might explain the correlated functional status among segregating V segments, but an unknown experimental factor could not be excluded. A further reported finding was that TCR beta sequences accurately predicted the HLA-A and HLA-B alleles for most subjects in the first cohort. Specific HLA alleles were associated with 16,951 TCR beta sequences at a false discovery rate of 0.05 in a later analysis. In vitro tests confirmed that three of the cytomegalovirus-associated TCR beta chains recognize cytomegalovirus antigens. CMV serostatus was the only immune exposure information available for the cohort. Because HLA typing was missing for some donors at each locus, association tests included only the typed subset. Cytomegalovirus status was reported to be diagnosed by the classifier with high specificity and sensitivity in both the original and validation cohorts. Broadly in line with IMGT annotations, most TCR beta V segments showed up in productive rearrangements about 87% or about 30% of the time in an earlier analysis of under 700 of the donors. It was suggested by the authors that the approach could potentially be generalized to other disease states and immunological phenotypes. Because the 87-base-pair reads could not distinguish some IMGT-functional V segments, including TRBV6-2 and TRBV6-3, those segments were excluded. In a later analysis, TCR association rates were found to vary across HLA loci, with the most associated TCRs seen for DRB1 alleles and the fewest for HLA-C alleles. A group of highly shared sequence variants was considered likely to be a technical artifact of the sequencing pipeline.

The sequenced material came from PBMCs. This chain joins TRBV30 to TRBJ2-1, with TRBD2 perhaps the D gene, on 5 matching bases. The origin of this receptor is a woman between 18 and 29 years old in good health and CMV-seronegative. CDR3 region: CAWSLEEYNEQFF. In nucleotide form, the sequence is TGTGCCTGGAGCTTGGAGGAGTACAATGAGCAGTTCTTC.